Sequencing of this TCR beta chain was carried out in a study of molecular identifiers for immune sequencing clone quantification. Germline assignment: CDR1 SGHTA and CDR2 FQGNSA. The CDR3 covers 14 residues. V was shortened by 5 bases and J by 6 bases, with 14 bases between the two germline ends. This clonotype showed up many times. A single record per CDR3 protein comes from TCRdb applying MiXCR to the PCR reads. Among 600,000 to 650,000 distinct CDR3 sequences listed, 20% were seen once. The V and J genes are TRBV7-2 and TRBJ2-1, with unresolved D. The sequence was obtained from a human donor in good health. Some libraries in this study had Jurkat cell RNA spiked in. Sequenced input: naive CD8+ T cells from blood, with Jurkat cell RNA spiked in. Subset given: FACS-sorted CD8+CD4-CCR7+CD45RA+ naive T cells. The CDR3 coding sequence is TGTGCCAGCAGCCCAAGCCCGGGCGGCAATGAGCAGTTCTTC. Protein sequence: CASSPSPGGNEQFF. The whole variable domain, remainder taken from reference TRBV7-2 and TRBJ2-1, is GAGVSQSPSNKVTEKGKDVELRCDPISGHTALYWYRQSLGQGLEFLIYFQGNSAPDKSGLPSDRFSAERTGGSVSTLTIQRTQQEDSAVYLCASSPSPGGNEQFFGPGTRLTVL.